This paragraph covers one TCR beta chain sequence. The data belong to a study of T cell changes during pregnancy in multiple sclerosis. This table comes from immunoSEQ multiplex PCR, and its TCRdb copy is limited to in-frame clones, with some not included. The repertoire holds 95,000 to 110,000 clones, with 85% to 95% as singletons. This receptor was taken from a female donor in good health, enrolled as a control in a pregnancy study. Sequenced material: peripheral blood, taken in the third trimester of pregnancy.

CDR3 residues: CASSSPDRPGELFF. The CDR3 DNA sequence: TGTGCCAGCAGCTCACCGGACAGGCCAGGGGAGCTGTTTTTT. The rearrangement uses TRBV7-9 and TRBJ2-2; 7 bases line up with TRBD1. V shed 4 bases, J shed 8 bases, and the junction held 7 bases outside the gene matches. This CDR3 is 14 amino acids long. CDR1 is SEHNR, CDR2 FQNEAQ, per germline (reference sequence).